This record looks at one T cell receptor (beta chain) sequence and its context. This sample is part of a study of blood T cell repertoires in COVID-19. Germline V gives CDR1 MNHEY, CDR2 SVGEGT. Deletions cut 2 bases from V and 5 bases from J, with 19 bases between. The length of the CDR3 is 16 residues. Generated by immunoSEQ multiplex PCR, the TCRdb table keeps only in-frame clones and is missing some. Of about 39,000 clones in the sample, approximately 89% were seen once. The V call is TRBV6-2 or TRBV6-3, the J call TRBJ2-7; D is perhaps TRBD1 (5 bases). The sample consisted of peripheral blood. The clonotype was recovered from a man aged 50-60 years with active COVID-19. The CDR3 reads CASSYPFRVGNNEQYF. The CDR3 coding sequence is TGTGCCAGCAGTTACCCATTCAGGGTAGGGAATAACGAGCAGTACTTC.